Listed below are T cell receptor beta chains from one sample, sequenced in a study of CD8+ T cells in alopecia areata. TCRdb's copy holds only in-frame clones and misses some; the assay was immunoSEQ multiplex PCR. The data hold about 120,000 clones, with around two fifths observed a single time. The sample consisted of CD4+ T cells sorted from blood. The receptor set was obtained from a human donor with alopecia areata. The CDR3 runs from the conserved cysteine through the conserved F or W. A D gene is named only where the DNA matches it firmly. Clone size is given for some rows only: seen once, a few or many times, or a class if the clone is expanded.

few	TRBV12-2	NA	TRBJ2-7	TGTGCAAGTCGCTTACAGGGGCCGGCCTACGAGCAGTACTTC	CASRLQGPAYEQYF
few	TRBV29-1	TRBD1	TRBJ2-1	TGCAGCGTGCGGACCGGACAGGTCAGTGAGCAGTTCTTC	CSVRTGQVSEQFF
few	TRBV4-1	NA	TRBJ2-7	TGCGCCAGCAGCGGGGAACTACAGAGCTCCTACGAGCAGTACTTC	CASSGELQSSYEQYF
NA	TRBV14	NA	TRBJ1-2	TGTGCCAGCAGCCAAGATCCAGGGGATTTGACCTACACCTTC	CASSQDPGDLTYTF
NA	TRBV28	NA	TRBJ2-7	TGTGCCAGCAGTTGGGCGCCTGGCGAGCAGTACTTC	CASSWAPGEQYF
few	TRBV29-1	NA	TRBJ1-2	TGCAGCGTTGAATTTGGGCAGATTCTTAACTATGGCTACACCTTC	CSVEFGQILNYGYTF
NA	TRBV5-1	NA	TRBJ2-1	TGCGCCAGCAGCTTGGGGTTGGATGAGCAGTTCTTC	CASSLGLDEQFF
few	TRBV27	NA	TRBJ2-5	TGTGCCAGCAGTTCACGGGGGAGAGAGACCCAGTACTTC	CASSSRGRETQYF
NA	TRBV7-9	NA	TRBJ2-1	TGTGCCAGCAGCGCCCGGGGAGGGGGCTCCTACAATGAGCAGTTCTTC	CASSARGGGSYNEQFF
medium-sized	TRBV7-9	NA	TRBJ1-6	TGTGCCAGCAGCCTTGAACAGTATAATTCACCCCTCCACTTT	CASSLEQYNSPLHF
NA	TRBV27	TRBD2	TRBJ2-2	TGTGCCAGCATTGACAAAGCGGGAACGAACACCGGGGAGCTGTTTTTT	CASIDKAGTNTGELFF
NA	TRBV25-1	NA	TRBJ2-1	TGTGCCAGCAGTGACTCCCTACGGAGCTCCTACAATGAGCAGTTCTTC	CASSDSLRSSYNEQFF
NA	TRBV30	NA	TRBJ2-5	TGTGCCTGGAGCCGACGGGAGACCCAGTACTTC	CAWSRRETQYF
few	TRBV18	TRBD1	TRBJ2-5	TGTGCCAGCTCACCAGTGGGACAGGGGGAAGAGACCCAGTACTTC	CASSPVGQGEETQYF
once	TRBV27	NA	TRBJ2-5	TGTGCCAGCAGTTCGGTCTCTAGGCAGACGACCCAGTACTTC	CASSSVSRQTTQYF
NA	TRBV15	TRBD2	TRBJ2-1	TGTGCCACCAGCAGAGGAGCTAGCGGGAAAACTGAGCAGTTCTTC	CATSRGASGKTEQFF
NA	TRBV5-6	NA	TRBJ2-5	TGTGCCAGCAGCTTGGTGGCCAGGCAAGAGACCCAGTACTTC	CASSLVARQETQYF
NA	TRBV28	NA	TRBJ2-1	TGTGCCAGCACGCTTGACCGGGGCAATGAGCAGTTCTTC	CASTLDRGNEQFF